This T cell receptor (beta chain) was identified in a study of T cell repertoires in cytomegalovirus infection. Study-wide results and limits: HLA-C-restricted CMV clonotypes gave the most frequent clonotype in two of eight donors. Based on cumulative public TCR beta family frequency, carriers of CMV plus the relevant HLA were identified.

Details on this clonotype: Its antigen is not known.

TCRdb reprocessed the reads with MiXCR, giving one entry per CDR3 protein. The sample lists about 160,000 distinct CDR3 sequences, less than 25% occurring once. The sequenced sample was CD8+ T cells from cultured PBMCs, obtained from culture after CMV antigen stimulation. The sequence derives from a human donor in good health (CMV status not recorded). Some clones in this sample may be carry-over from other donors' samples.

CDR3 nucleotide sequence: TGTGCCAGCATTCCGGGACACTGGACTAGCGGGTCGAACGGGGGTGAGCAGTTCTTC. This sequence encodes CASIPGHWTSGSNGGEQFF. The J gene is TRBJ2-1, the V gene TRBV28, with 11 bases aligning to TRBD2. Germline CDR1 MDHEN, CDR2 SYDVKM. Trimming took 7 bases from V and 9 from J; bases not matched to a gene: 23. The CDR3 contains 19 residues.